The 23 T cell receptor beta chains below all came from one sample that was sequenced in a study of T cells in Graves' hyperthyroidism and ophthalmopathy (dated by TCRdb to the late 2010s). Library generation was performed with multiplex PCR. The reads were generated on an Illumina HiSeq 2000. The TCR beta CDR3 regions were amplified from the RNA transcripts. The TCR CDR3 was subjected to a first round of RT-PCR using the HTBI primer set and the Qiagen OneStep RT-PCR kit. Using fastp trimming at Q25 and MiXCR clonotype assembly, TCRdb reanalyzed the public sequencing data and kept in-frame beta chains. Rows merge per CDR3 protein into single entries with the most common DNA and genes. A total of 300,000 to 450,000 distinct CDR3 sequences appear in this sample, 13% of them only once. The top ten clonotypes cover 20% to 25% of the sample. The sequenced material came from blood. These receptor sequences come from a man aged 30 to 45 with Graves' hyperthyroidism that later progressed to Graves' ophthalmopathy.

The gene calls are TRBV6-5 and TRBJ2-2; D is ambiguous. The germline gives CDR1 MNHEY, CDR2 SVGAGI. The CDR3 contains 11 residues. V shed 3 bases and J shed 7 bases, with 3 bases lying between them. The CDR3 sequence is CASSYNGELFF. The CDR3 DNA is TGTGCCAGCAGTTATAACGGGGAGCTGTTTTTT.

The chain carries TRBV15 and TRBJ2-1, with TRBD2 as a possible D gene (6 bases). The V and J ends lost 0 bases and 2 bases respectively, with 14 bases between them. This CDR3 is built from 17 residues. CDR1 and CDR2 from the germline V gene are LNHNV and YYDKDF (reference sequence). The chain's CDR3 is CATSRDRRGRAYNEQFF. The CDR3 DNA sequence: TGTGCCACCAGCAGAGATCGGCGGGGAAGAGCCTACAATGAGCAGTTCTTC.

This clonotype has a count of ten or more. CDR3 region: CASSYFGTGGDGYTF. The CDR3 coding sequence is TGTGCCAGCAGTTACTTCGGGACAGGGGGCGATGGCTACACCTTC. This chain joins TRBV6-6 and TRBJ1-2; TRBD1 agrees at 12 bases. V shed 1 base, J shed 6 bases, and the junction held 3 bases outside the gene matches. There are 15 residues in the CDR3. Germline V lookup: CDR1 MNHNY, CDR2 SVGAGI (reference sequence).

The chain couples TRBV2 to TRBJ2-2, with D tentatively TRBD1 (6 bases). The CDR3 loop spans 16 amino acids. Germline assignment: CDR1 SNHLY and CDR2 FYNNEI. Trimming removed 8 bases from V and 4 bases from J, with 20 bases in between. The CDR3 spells CASGSGHLIGTGELFF. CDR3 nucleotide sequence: TGTGCCAGCGGTTCGGGACACCTTATTGGCACCGGGGAGCTGTTTTTT.

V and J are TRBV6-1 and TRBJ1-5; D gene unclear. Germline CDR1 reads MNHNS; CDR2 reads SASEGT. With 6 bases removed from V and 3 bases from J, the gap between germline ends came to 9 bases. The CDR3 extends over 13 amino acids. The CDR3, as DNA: TGTGCCAGCAGGGCTCTATTCAATCAGCCCCAGCATTTT. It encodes CASRALFNQPQHF.

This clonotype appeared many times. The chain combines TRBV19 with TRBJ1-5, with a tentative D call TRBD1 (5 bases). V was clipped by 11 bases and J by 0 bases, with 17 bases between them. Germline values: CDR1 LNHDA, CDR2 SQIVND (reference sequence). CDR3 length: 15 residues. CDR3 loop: CAAWGGIYSNQPQHF. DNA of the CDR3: TGTGCCGCGTGGGGGGGAATTTATAGCAATCAGCCCCAGCATTTT.

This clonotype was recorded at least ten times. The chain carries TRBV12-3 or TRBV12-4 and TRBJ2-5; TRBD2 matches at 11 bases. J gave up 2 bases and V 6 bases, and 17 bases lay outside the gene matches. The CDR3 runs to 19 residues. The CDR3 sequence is CASRPVGGATSGGQETQYF. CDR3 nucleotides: TGTGCCAGCAGACCGGTCGGGGGGGCTACTAGCGGGGGTCAAGAGACCCAGTACTTC.

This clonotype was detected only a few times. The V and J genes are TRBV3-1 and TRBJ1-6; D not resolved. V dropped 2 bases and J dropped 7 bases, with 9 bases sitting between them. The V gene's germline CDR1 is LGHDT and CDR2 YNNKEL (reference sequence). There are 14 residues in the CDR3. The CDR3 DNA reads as TGTGCCAGCAGCCAAAACGAGAAAAATTCACCCCTCCACTTT. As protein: CASSQNEKNSPLHF.

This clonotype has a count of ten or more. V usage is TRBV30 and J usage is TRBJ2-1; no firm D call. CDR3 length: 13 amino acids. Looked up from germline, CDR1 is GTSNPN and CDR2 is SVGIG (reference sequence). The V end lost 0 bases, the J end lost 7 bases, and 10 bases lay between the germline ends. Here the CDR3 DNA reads TGTGCCTGGAGTGTAGTCTTGGAAAATGAGCAGTTCTTC. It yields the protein CAWSVVLENEQFF. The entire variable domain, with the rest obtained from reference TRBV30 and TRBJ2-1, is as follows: SQTIHQWPATLVQPVGSPLSLECTVEGTSNPNLYWYRQAAGRGLQLLFYSVGIGQISSEVPQNLSASRPQDRQFILSSKKLLLSDSGFYLCAWSVVLENEQFFGPGTRLTVL.

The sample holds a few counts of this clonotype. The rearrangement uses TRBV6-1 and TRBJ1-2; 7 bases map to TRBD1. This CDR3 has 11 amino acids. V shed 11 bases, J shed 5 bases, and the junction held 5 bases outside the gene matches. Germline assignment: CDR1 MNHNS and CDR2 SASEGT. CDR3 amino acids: CAARQGYGYTF. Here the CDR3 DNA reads TGTGCCGCAAGACAGGGATATGGCTACACCTTC.

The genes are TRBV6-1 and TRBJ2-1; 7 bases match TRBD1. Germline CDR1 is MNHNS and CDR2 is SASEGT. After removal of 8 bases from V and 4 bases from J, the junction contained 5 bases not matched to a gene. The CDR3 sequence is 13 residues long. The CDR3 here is CASDGTAYNEQFF. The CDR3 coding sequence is TGTGCCAGCGACGGGACAGCTTACAATGAGCAGTTCTTC.

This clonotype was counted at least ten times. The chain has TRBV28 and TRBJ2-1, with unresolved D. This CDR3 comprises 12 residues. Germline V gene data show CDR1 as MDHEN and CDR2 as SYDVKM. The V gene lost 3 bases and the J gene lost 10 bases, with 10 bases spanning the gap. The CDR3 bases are TGTGCCAGCAGTTTCCGGGTTGGAGAGCAGTTCTTC. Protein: CASSFRVGEQFF.

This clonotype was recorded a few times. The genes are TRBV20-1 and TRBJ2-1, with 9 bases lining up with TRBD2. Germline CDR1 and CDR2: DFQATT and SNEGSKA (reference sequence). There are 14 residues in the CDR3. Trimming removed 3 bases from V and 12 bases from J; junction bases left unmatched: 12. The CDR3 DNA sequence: TGCAGTGCTAGTGTGGCTAGCGGGGTAGCACGGCAGTTCTTC. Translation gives CSASVASGVARQFF.

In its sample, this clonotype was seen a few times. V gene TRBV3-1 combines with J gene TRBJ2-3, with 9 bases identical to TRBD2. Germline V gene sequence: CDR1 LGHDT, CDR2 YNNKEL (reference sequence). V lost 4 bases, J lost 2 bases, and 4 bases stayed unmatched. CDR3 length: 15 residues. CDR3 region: CASSRGLANTDTQYF. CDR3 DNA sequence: TGTGCCAGCAGCCGGGGACTAGCAAACACAGATACGCAGTATTTT.

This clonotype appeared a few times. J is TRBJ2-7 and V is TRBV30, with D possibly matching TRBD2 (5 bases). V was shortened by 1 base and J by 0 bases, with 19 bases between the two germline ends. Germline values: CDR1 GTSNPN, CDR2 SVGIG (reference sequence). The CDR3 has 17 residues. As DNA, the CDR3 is TGTGCCTGGAGTGCCGGGGATCGCGGGCTAAGCTCCTACGAGCAGTACTTC. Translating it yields CAWSAGDRGLSSYEQYF.

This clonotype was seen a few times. The CDR3 bases are TGTGCCAGCAGCCCCCTCGGGGGGGAGAACTATGGCTACACCTTC. Amino acids: CASSPLGGENYGYTF. The chain carries TRBV5-4 and TRBJ1-2; tentative D call: TRBD1 (5 bases). The germline V and J ends were trimmed by 4 bases and 2 bases, with 15 bases remaining between them. CDR3 size: 15 residues. In germline, CDR1 is SGHNT, CDR2 YYREEE (reference sequence).

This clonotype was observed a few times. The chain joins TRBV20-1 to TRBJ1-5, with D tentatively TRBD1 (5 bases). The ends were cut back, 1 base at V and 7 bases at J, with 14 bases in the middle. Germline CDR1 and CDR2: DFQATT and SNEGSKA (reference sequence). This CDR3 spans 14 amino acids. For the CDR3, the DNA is TGCAGTGCTAGAGCCGGGGCAGGGTGGCAGCCCCAGCATTTT. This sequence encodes CSARAGAGWQPQHF.

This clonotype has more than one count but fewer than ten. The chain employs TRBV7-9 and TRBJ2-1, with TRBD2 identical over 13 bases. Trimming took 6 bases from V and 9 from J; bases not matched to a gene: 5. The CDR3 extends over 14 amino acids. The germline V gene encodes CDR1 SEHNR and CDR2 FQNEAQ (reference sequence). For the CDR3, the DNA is TGTGCCAGCAGTGGGACTAGCGGGGAGGTTGAGCAGTTCTTC. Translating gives CASSGTSGEVEQFF.

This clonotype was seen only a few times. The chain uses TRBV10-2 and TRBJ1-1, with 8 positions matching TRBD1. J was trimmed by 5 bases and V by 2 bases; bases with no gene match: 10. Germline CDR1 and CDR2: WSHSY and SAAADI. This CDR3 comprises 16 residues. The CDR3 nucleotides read TGCGCCAGCAGTGAGGCAGGGGGCGGGTCGCAAACTGAAGCTTTCTTT. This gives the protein CASSEAGGGSQTEAFF.

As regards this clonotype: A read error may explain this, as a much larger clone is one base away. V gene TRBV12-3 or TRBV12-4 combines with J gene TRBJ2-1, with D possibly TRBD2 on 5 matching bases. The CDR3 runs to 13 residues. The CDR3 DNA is TGTGCCAGCAGTTTATCGCGGGTTACTGAGCGGTTCTTC. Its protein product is CASSLSRVTERFF.

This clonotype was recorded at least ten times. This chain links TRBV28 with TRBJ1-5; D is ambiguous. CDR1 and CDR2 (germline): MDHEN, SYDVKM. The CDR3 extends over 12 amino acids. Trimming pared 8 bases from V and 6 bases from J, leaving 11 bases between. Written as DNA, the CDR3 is TGTGCCAGCCGGTGGTCCGGTCAGCCCCAGCATTTT. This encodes CASRWSGQPQHF.

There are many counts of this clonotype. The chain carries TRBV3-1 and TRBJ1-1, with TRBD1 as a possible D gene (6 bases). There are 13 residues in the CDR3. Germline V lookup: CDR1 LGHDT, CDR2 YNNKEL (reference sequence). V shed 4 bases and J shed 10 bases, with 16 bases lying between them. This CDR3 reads CASSPRAAGVAFF. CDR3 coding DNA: TGTGCCAGCAGCCCCCGGGCGGCAGGGGTAGCTTTCTTT.

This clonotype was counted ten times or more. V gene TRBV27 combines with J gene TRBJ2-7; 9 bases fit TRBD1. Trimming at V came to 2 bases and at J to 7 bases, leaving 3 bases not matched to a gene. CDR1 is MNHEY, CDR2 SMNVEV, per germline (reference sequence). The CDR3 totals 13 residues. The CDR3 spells CASSLGQGREQYF. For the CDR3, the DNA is TGTGCCAGCAGTTTAGGACAGGGGAGAGAGCAGTACTTC.